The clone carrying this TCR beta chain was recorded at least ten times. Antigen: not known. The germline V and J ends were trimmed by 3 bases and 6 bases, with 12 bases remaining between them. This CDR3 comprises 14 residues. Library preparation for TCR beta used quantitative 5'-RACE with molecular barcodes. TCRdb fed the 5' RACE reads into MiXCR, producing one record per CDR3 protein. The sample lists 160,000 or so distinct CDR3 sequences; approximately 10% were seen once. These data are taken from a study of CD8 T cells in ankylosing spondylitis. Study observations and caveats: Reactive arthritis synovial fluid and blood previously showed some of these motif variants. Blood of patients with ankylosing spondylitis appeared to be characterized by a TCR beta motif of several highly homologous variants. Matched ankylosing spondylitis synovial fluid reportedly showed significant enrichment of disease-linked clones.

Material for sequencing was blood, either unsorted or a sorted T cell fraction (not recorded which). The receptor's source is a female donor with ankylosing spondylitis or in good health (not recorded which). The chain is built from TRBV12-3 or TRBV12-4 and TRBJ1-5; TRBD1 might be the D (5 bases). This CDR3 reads CASSLAGPSQPQHF. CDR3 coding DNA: TGTGCCAGCAGTTTGGCGGGACCTAGTCAGCCCCAGCATTTT.